The clone carrying this T cell receptor beta chain has just a few counts. Its antigen is unknown. V lost 3 bases and J 3 bases, leaving 15 bases between the germline ends. Germline V CDR1 and CDR2: GTSNPN, SVGIG (reference sequence). CDR3 size: 15 residues. The sample belongs to a study of response to subunit inactivated influenza vaccine. Study results and limitations: The authors suggested that few new T cells are recruited per seasonal influenza vaccination.

TCRdb ran MiXCR on the RT-PCR reads and lists one entry per CDR3 protein. Among around 540,000 distinct CDR3 sequences listed, about an eighth were seen once. The sequences come from PBMCs from blood, collected on the day of vaccination. The sequence derives from a man aged 50 or older who received an inactivated influenza vaccine. The rearrangement joins TRBV30 to TRBJ2-1, with D possibly matching TRBD2 (6 bases). CDR3 in amino acids: CAWSEAGTHYNEQFF. The CDR3 nucleotides are TGTGCCTGGAGCGAAGCCGGGACTCACTACAATGAGCAGTTCTTC. Full variable domain (outside the CDR3, taken from reference TRBV30 and TRBJ2-1): SQTIHQWPATLVQPVGSPLSLECTVEGTSNPNLYWYRQAAGRGLQLLFYSVGIGQISSEVPQNLSASRPQDRQFILSSKKLLLSDSGFYLCAWSEAGTHYNEQFFGPGTRLTVL.